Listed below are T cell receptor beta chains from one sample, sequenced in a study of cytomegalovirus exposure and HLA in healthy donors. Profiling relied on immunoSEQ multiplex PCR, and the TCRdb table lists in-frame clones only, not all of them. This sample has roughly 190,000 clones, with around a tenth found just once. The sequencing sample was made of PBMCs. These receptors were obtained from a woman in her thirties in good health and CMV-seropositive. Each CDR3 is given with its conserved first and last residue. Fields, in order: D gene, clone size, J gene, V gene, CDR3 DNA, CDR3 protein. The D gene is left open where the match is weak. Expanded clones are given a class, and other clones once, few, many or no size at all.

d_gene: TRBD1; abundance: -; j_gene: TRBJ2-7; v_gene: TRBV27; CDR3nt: TGTGCCAGCAGTTTAAGCACAGGGGGCTCCGAGCAGTACTTC; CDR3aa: CASSLSTGGSEQYF
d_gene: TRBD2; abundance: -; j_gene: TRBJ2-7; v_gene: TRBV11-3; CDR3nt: TGTGCCAGCAGCTTAGATCACTCGGGAGGGGACTACGAGCAGTACTTC; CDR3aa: CASSLDHSGGDYEQYF
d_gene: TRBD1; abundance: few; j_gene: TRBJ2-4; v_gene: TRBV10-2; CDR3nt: TGCGCCACACAGGGGTCAAACATTCAGTACTTC; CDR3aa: CATQGSNIQYF
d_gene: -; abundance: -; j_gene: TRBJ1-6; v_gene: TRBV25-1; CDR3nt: TGTGCCAGCAGGCCCAGGGGCTCCTATAATTCACCCCTCCACTTT; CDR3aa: CASRPRGSYNSPLHF
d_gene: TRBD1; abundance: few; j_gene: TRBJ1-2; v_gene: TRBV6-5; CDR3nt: TGTGCCAGCAGTTACGGCGGGACAGGGATTGGCTACACCTTC; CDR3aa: CASSYGGTGIGYTF
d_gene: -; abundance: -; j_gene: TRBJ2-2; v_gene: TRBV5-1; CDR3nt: TGCGCCAGCAGCCGCCTAGGGGACACCGGGGAGCTGTTTTTT; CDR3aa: CASSRLGDTGELFF
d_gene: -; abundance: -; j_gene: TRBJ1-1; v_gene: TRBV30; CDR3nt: TGTGCCTGGACGGAGACAGCTCCGAACACTGAAGCTTTCTTT; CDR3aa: CAWTETAPNTEAFF
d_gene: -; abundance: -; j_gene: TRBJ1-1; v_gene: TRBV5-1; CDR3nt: TGCGCCAGCAGCCCCCTGACAGAGAACACTGAAGCTTTCTTT; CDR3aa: CASSPLTENTEAFF
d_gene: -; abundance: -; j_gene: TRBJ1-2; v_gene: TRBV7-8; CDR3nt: TGTGCCAGCAGCCAGATGAGAGGGAGCTATGGCTACACCTTC; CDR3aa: CASSQMRGSYGYTF
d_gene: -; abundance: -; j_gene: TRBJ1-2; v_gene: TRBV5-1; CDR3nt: TGCGCCAGCAGCTTGGGCAGGCGTTTGGAAGGCTACACCTTC; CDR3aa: CASSLGRRLEGYTF
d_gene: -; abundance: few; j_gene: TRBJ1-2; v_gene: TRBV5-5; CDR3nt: TGTGCCAGCAGCGGGGGGACGGATCTTAACTATGGCTACACCTTC; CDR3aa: CASSGGTDLNYGYTF
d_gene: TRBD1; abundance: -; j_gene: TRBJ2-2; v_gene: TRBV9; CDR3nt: TGTGCCAGCAGCCTGACCGGGACAGGGGTCACCGGGGAGCTGTTTTTT; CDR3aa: CASSLTGTGVTGELFF
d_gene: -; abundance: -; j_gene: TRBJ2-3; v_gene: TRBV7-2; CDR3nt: TGTGCCAGCAGCTTAGTTAATACAGATACGCAGTATTTT; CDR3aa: CASSLVNTDTQYF
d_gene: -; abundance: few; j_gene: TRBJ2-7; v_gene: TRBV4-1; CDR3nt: TGCGCCAGCAGCGATGACCTTGGCGGCCGACCCTACGAGCAGTACTTC; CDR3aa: CASSDDLGGRPYEQYF
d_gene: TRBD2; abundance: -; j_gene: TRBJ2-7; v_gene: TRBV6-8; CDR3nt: TGTGCCAGCAGTTACGGTGCGGGAGGTCCCTCCTACGAGCAGTACTTC; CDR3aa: CASSYGAGGPSYEQYF
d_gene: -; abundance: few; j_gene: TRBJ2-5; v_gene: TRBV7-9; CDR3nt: TGTGCCAGCAGCTTACAAGGGGCGACCCAGTACTTC; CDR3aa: CASSLQGATQYF
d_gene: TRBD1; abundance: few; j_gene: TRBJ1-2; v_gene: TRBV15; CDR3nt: TGTGCCACCAGCAGAGATTGGGGACAGGTAAATGGCTACACCTTC; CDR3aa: CATSRDWGQVNGYTF
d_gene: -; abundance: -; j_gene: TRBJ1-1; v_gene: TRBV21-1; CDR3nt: TGTGCCAGCAGCACGCGGGCTCCAAGGCCTGAAGCTTTCTTT; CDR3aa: CASSTRAPRPEAFF
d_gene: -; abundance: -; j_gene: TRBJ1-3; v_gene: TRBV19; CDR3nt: TGTGCCAGTAGTATTCAGGCGAGCTCTGGAAACACCATATATTTT; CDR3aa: CASSIQASSGNTIYF
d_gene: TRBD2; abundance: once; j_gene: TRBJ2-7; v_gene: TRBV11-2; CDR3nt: TGTGCCAGCAGCCCCCCCGGCGGCGGGAGATTCGAGCAGTACTTC; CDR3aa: CASSPPGGGRFEQYF
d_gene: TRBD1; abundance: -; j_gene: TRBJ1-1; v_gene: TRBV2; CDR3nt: TGTGCCAGCAGGACCCAGGGGGCGGGCGGGTCATTCTCAGCTTTCTTT; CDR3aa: CASRTQGAGGSFSAFF
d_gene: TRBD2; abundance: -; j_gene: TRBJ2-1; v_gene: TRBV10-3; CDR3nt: TGTGCCATCATGGTAGGACTAGACCAGTTCTTC; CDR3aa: CAIMVGLDQFF
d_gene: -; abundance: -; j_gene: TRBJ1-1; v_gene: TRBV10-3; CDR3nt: TGTGCCATCAGGGCAGCCCGGGTGAACACTGAAGCTTTCTTT; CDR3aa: CAIRAARVNTEAFF
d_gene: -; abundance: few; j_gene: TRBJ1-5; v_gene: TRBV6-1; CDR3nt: TGTGCCAGCAGTGAAGCGAGGGGTGGATCCCGGGGGAATCAGCCCCAGCATTTT; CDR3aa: CASSEARGGSRGNQPQHF
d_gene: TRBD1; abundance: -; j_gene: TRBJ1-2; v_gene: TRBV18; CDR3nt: TGTGCCAGCTCACCAAATGAGAACAGGGGGTATGGCTACACCTTC; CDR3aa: CASSPNENRGYGYTF
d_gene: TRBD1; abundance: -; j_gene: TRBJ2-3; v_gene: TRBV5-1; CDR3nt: TGCGCCAGCAGCTTGGGACAGGGTGGACCAGATACGCAGTATTTT; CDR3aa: CASSLGQGGPDTQYF
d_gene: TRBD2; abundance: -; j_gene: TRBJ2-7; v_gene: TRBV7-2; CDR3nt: TGTGCCAGCAGCTTAATGAATAGCGGGAGGGACGAGCAGTACTTC; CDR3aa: CASSLMNSGRDEQYF
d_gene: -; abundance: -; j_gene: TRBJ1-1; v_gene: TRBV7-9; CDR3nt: TGTGCCAGCAGCTTCGACTTCTCTGAAGCTTTCTTT; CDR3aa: CASSFDFSEAFF
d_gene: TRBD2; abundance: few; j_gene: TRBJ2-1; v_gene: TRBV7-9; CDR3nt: TGTGCCAGCAGCTTAACTAGCGGGAGAAATGAGCAGTTCTTC; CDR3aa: CASSLTSGRNEQFF
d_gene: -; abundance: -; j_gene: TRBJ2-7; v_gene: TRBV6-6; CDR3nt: TGTGCCAGCAGTTACTCCCCAACTAGGAGCTCCTACGAGCAGTACTTC; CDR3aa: CASSYSPTRSSYEQYF
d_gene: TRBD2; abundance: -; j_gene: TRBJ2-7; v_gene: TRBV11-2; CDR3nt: TGTGCCAGCAGCTTATCTAGCGGGGGGTCGACGTCCTACGAGCAGTACTTC; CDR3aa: CASSLSSGGSTSYEQYF
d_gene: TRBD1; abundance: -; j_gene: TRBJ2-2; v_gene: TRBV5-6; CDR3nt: TGTGCCAGCACCCCACGCCGACAGGGGAGCACCGGGGAGCTGTTTTTT; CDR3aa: CASTPRRQGSTGELFF
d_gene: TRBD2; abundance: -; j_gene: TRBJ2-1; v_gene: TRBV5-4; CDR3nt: TGTGCCAGCAGCTTGGGGAGGACTAGAAGTATGTACAATGAGCAGTTCTTC; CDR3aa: CASSLGRTRSMYNEQFF
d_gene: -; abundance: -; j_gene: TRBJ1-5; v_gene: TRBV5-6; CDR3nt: TGTGCCAGCAGCTCCTCAGGGTGGGTACAGGCCCAGCATTTT; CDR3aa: CASSSSGWVQAQHF
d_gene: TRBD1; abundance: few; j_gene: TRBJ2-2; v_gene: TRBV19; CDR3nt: TGTGCCAGTAGTGGTATAAGGACAGGGGTGAGCACCGGGGAGCTGTTTTTT; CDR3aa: CASSGIRTGVSTGELFF
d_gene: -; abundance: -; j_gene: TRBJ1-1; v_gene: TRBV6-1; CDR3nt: TGTGCCAGCAGTGAAGCCCTATCCGAAGCTTTCTTT; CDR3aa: CASSEALSEAFF
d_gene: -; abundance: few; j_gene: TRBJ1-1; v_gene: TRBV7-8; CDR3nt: TGTGCCAGCAGCTTAGGCGGGTTAGAGGGTGCTGAAGCTTTCTTT; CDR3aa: CASSLGGLEGAEAFF
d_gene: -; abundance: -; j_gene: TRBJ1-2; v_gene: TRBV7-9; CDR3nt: TGTGCCAGCAGCTTAGTTGCAGTTAACTATGGCTACACCTTC; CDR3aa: CASSLVAVNYGYTF
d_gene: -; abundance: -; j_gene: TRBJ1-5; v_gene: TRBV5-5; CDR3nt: TGTGCCAGCAGCTTGGGGCAGGGTGGCAATCAGCCCCAGCATTTT; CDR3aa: CASSLGQGGNQPQHF
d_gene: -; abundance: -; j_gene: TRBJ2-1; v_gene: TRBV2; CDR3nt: TGTGCCTGCGGAGGGGACTACAATGAGCAGTTCTTC; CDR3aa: CACGGDYNEQFF
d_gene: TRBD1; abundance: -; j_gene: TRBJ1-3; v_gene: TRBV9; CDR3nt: TGTGCCAGCAGCGTCTCCTACAGGGGGCCTGGAAACACCATATATTTT; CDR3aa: CASSVSYRGPGNTIYF
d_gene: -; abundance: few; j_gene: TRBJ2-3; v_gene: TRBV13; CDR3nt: TGTGCCAGCAGCCCTACGGGGGATACGCAGTATTTT; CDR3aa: CASSPTGDTQYF
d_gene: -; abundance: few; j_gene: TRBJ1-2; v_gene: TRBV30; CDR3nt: TGTGCCTGGGGGGAGGGAGGAGGCTACACCTTC; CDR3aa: CAWGEGGGYTF
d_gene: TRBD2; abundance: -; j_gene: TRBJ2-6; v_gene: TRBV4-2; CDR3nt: TGTGCCAGCAGCGAAGGACTAGCGGGATCACCTGGGGCCAACGTCCTGACTTTC; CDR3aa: CASSEGLAGSPGANVLTF
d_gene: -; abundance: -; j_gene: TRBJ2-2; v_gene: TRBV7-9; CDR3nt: TGTGCCAGCAGCTTAGGGAGAGACACCGGGGAGCTGTTTTTT; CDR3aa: CASSLGRDTGELFF
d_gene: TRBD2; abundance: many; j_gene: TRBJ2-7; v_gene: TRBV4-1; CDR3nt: TGCGCCAGCAGCCATCGACTAGCGGGAGCCCCCCAAATGGGGTACGAGCAGTACTTC; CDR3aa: CASSHRLAGAPQMGYEQYF
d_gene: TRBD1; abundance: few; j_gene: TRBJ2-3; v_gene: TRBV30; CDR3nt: TGTGCCTGGAGGTCGACAGGGGGAACAGATACGCAGTATTTT; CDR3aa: CAWRSTGGTDTQYF
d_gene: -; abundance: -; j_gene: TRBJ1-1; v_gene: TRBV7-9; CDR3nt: TGTGCCAGCAGCTCACAACAGGGCACTGAAGCTTTCTTT; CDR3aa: CASSSQQGTEAFF
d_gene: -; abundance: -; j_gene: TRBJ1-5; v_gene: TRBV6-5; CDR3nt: TGTGCCAGCAGTTACTTACAGGGTCAGCCCCAGCATTTT; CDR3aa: CASSYLQGQPQHF
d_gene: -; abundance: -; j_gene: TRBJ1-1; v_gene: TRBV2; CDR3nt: TGTGCCAGCAGTGAATCCAATCCTGAAGCTTTCTTT; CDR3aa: CASSESNPEAFF
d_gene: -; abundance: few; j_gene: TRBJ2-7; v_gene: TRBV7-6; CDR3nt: TGTGCCAGCAGCTTAGCGGGAGCCCGCTACGAGCAGTACTTC; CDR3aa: CASSLAGARYEQYF
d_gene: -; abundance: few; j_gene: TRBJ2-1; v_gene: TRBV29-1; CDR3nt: TGCAGCGTTGTTCGGGGGAGCTCCTACAATGAGCAGTTCTTC; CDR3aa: CSVVRGSSYNEQFF
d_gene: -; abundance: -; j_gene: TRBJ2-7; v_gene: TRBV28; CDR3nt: TGTGCCACCTCCACTAGTATATCCTCCTACGAGCAGTACTTC; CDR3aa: CATSTSISSYEQYF
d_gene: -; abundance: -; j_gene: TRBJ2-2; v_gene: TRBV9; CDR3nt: TGTGCCAGCAGCGGGGGGGAGGTGAACACCGGGGAGCTGTTTTTT; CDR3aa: CASSGGEVNTGELFF
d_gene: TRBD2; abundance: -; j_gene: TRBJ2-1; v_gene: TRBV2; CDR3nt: TGTGCCAGCAGTTTACGACTAGCGGGAGGGCTGGGTGAGCAGTTCTTC; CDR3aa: CASSLRLAGGLGEQFF
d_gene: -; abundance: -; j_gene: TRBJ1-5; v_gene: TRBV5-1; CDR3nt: TGCGCCAGCAGCTCAGGGGCCAATCAGCCCCAGCATTTT; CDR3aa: CASSSGANQPQHF
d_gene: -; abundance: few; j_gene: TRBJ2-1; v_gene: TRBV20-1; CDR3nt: TGCAGTGCTAGATACTATGAGCAGTTCTTC; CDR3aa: CSARYYEQFF
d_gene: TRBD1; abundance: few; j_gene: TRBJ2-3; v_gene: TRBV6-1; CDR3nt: TGTGCCAGCAGCTTACAGGGGAACACAGATACGCAGTATTTT; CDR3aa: CASSLQGNTDTQYF